The rows below give T cell receptor beta chains drawn from one sample of a study of T cell repertoires in cytomegalovirus infection. TCRdb analysed the reads with MiXCR anew, one entry per CDR3 protein. The table records about 250,000 distinct CDR3 sequences, 6% to 8% of them present only once. Specimen: PBMCs. The receptors were sampled from a human donor in good health (CMV status not recorded). Some clones in this sample may be carry-over from other donors' samples. Each CDR3 is given with its conserved first and last residue. A D gene is named only where the DNA matches it firmly. Some rows have no size entry. The others give once, few or many, or a class for an expanded clone.

>-|TRBJ1-2|TRBV7-2|many
CASSLFLQKNYGYTF
TGTGCCAGCAGCTTATTTCTGCAAAAAAACTATGGCTACACCTTC
>TRBD1|TRBJ1-4|TRBV28|many
CASSSTGDGEKLFF
TGTGCCAGCAGTTCCACAGGGGATGGGGAAAAACTGTTTTTT
>TRBD1|TRBJ1-5|TRBV28|many
CASSLFVEALTGGMGNQPQHF
TGTGCCAGCAGTTTATTCGTGGAGGCTTTGACAGGGGGTATGGGAAATCAGCCCCAGCATTTT
>-|TRBJ2-7|TRBV28|few
CASSLFGRRSYEQYF
TGTGCCAGCAGTTTGTTCGGTAGACGCTCCTACGAGCAGTACTTC
>-|TRBJ2-3|TRBV6-6|many
CASSYQQGKGDTQYF
TGTGCCAGCAGTTACCAGCAGGGGAAAGGAGATACGCAGTATTTT
>TRBD1|TRBJ2-1|TRBV4-1|many
CASSPLPGQTYNEQFF
TGCGCCAGCAGCCCCCTACCGGGACAGACCTACAATGAGCAGTTCTTC
>-|TRBJ1-1|TRBV7-3|many
CASSLTAGTEAFF
TGTGCCAGCAGCTTAACGGCTGGGACTGAAGCTTTCTTT
>TRBD1|TRBJ1-1|TRBV15|many
CATSRTTGVGNTEAFF
TGTGCCACCAGCAGAACAACAGGGGTCGGGAACACTGAAGCTTTCTTT
>-|TRBJ1-2|TRBV7-2|many
CASSPSAGDYGYTF
TGTGCCAGCAGCCCCTCGGCAGGTGACTATGGCTACACCTTC
>-|TRBJ2-3|TRBV7-2|many
CASSLVFQGPDTQYF
TGTGCCAGCAGCTTAGTCTTCCAGGGCCCAGATACGCAGTATTTT
>-|TRBJ2-5|TRBV20-1|many
CSATIAGEAQYF
TGCAGTGCTACTATCGCAGGGGAGGCCCAGTACTTC
>-|TRBJ1-4|TRBV20-1|many
CSARGDATNEKLFF
TGCAGTGCACGCGGGGACGCAACTAATGAAAAACTGTTTTTT
>TRBD1|TRBJ2-5|TRBV7-2|many
CASSLATGVETQYF
TGTGCCAGCAGCTTGGCGACAGGGGTAGAGACCCAGTACTTC
>-|TRBJ2-1|TRBV6-2/TRBV6-3|many
CASLPGTFYNEQFF
TGTGCCAGCCTTCCGGGGACATTCTACAATGAGCAGTTCTTC
>-|TRBJ2-5|TRBV20-1|many
CSAKGPAAETQYF
TGCAGTGCTAAGGGACCCGCAGCAGAGACCCAGTACTTC
>-|TRBJ2-7|TRBV7-2|many
CASSLAGVTYEQYF
TGTGCCAGCAGCTTAGCGGGGGTCACCTACGAGCAGTACTTC
>TRBD1|TRBJ1-1|TRBV19|many
CASRTGTVNPEAFF
TGTGCCAGTAGAACCGGGACAGTTAACCCTGAAGCTTTCTTT
>-|TRBJ1-5|TRBV4-1|-
CASSQDLDGSNQPQHF
TGCGCCAGCAGCCAAGACTTGGACGGCAGCAATCAGCCCCAGCATTTT
>TRBD1|TRBJ1-6|TRBV18|-
CAGSPRDRGNSPLHF
TGTGCCGGCTCACCCCGGGACAGGGGGAATTCACCCCTCCACTTT
>TRBD2|TRBJ2-1|TRBV30|-
CAWRPGGEDNEQFF
TGTGCCTGGAGACCGGGGGGGGAGGACAATGAGCAGTTCTTC
>TRBD1|TRBJ2-2|TRBV5-1|many
CASSWDRMTGELFF
TGCGCCAGCAGCTGGGACAGAATGACCGGGGAGCTGTTTTTT
>TRBD1|TRBJ2-5|TRBV12-3/TRBV12-4|many
CASSLGRGFQETQYF
TGTGCCAGCAGTTTGGGCAGGGGGTTTCAAGAGACCCAGTACTTC
>TRBD1|TRBJ1-2|TRBV9|many
CASSVGGTGDLYTF
TGTGCCAGCAGCGTAGGCGGGACAGGGGATCTCTACACCTTC
>TRBD2|TRBJ2-7|TRBV7-2|many
CASSPGLAGGQGEQYF
TGTGCCAGCAGCCCCGGACTAGCGGGGGGCCAGGGCGAGCAGTACTTC
>TRBD2|TRBJ2-1|TRBV10-3|many
CATGSGGGYNEQFF
TGTGCCACCGGCAGCGGGGGGGGATACAATGAGCAGTTCTTC
>-|TRBJ1-5|TRBV7-2|many
CASSAGVKDQPQHF
TGTGCCAGCAGCGCGGGGGTGAAAGATCAGCCCCAGCATTTT
>-|TRBJ1-3|TRBV4-3|-
CASSQDLWTDTGNTIYF
TGCGCCAGCAGCCAAGATCTCTGGACAGATACTGGAAACACCATATATTTT
>-|TRBJ2-3|TRBV7-3|many
CASSLMRWADTQYF
TGTGCCAGCAGCTTAATGCGGTGGGCCGATACGCAGTATTTT
>-|TRBJ2-7|TRBV29-1|-
CSVEGHGNRGGSYEQYF
TGCAGCGTTGAAGGTCATGGGAACAGGGGGGGTTCCTACGAGCAGTACTTC
>TRBD1|TRBJ2-5|TRBV29-1|many
CSVETGTGWRETQYF
TGCAGCGTTGAAACTGGGACAGGGTGGCGAGAGACCCAGTACTTC
>TRBD1|TRBJ2-4|TRBV7-2|many
CASSLGGTDLSSKNIQYF
TGTGCCAGCAGCTTAGGTGGGACAGACCTGTCGTCCAAAAACATTCAGTACTTC
>-|TRBJ2-5|TRBV7-7|many
CASSLLGIQETQYF
TGTGCCAGCAGCTTACTGGGGATCCAAGAGACCCAGTACTTC
>TRBD1|TRBJ1-1|TRBV29-1|many
CSVEDRQGSTEAFF
TGCAGCGTTGAGGATCGACAGGGCAGCACTGAAGCTTTCTTT
>-|TRBJ2-7|TRBV6-2/TRBV6-3|many
CASSYWRQSEQYF
TGTGCCAGCAGTTACTGGAGACAGAGCGAGCAGTACTTC
>-|TRBJ2-5|TRBV7-2|many
CASSLYRETQYF
TGTGCCAGCAGCTTGTATCGGGAGACCCAGTACTTC
>-|TRBJ1-4|TRBV12-3/TRBV12-4|many
CASSFRGLNEKLFF
TGTGCCAGCAGTTTTCGCGGCCTTAATGAAAAACTGTTTTTT
>TRBD1|TRBJ1-5|TRBV6-5|many
CASSTGQGEGQPQHF
TGTGCCAGCAGTACTGGACAGGGCGAAGGGCAGCCCCAGCATTTT
>-|TRBJ2-1|TRBV7-2|many
CASSLEWGPFNEQFF
TGTGCCAGCAGCTTAGAATGGGGGCCCTTCAATGAGCAGTTCTTC
>-|TRBJ2-7|TRBV29-1|many
CSVARATGLFDEQYF
TGCAGCGTCGCCAGGGCCACGGGGCTGTTCGACGAGCAGTACTTC
>-|TRBJ1-2|TRBV29-1|many
CSVNGGEDYGYTF
TGCAGCGTTAACGGCGGGGAGGACTATGGCTACACCTTC
>-|TRBJ1-6|TRBV7-2|many
CASSAGDTYSYNSPLHF
TGTGCCAGCAGCGCGGGGGACACCTACTCCTATAATTCACCCCTCCACTTT
>-|TRBJ1-4|TRBV4-2|many
CASSFLSQNEKLFF
TGTGCCAGCAGCTTCTTAAGTCAGAATGAAAAACTGTTTTTT
>-|TRBJ2-1|TRBV7-2|many
CASSLGPGTNEQFF
TGTGCCAGCAGCTTAGGTCCGGGAACGAATGAGCAGTTCTTC
>-|TRBJ2-7|TRBV20-1|few
CSGEGGTYEQYF
TGCAGTGGTGAGGGCGGGACCTACGAGCAGTACTTC
>TRBD1|TRBJ1-2|TRBV7-2|many
CASSRDRYGYTF
TGTGCCAGCAGCCGGGACAGATATGGCTACACCTTC
>-|TRBJ1-2|TRBV27|few
CASSAGTGKAYENYGYTF
TGTGCCAGCAGTGCAGGGACCGGCAAGGCATACGAGAATTATGGCTACACCTTC
>-|TRBJ1-2|TRBV4-3|many
CASSQSGVTHYGYTF
TGCGCCAGCAGCCAATCTGGTGTGACTCACTATGGCTACACCTTC
>-|TRBJ2-7|TRBV29-1|many
CSVAEGNLEQYF
TGCAGCGTTGCCGAGGGGAACCTCGAGCAGTACTTC
>TRBD1|TRBJ2-7|TRBV5-8|many
CASSPGTDYYEQYF
TGTGCCAGCAGCCCCGGGACAGACTACTACGAGCAGTACTTC
>-|TRBJ1-2|TRBV19|many
CASSRVVGDYGYTF
TGTGCCAGTAGTAGAGTGGTCGGCGACTATGGCTACACCTTC
>TRBD2|TRBJ2-5|TRBV20-1|few
CSASRAAGGIQETQYF
TGCAGTGCTAGTCGCGCGGCGGGGGGCATCCAAGAGACCCAGTACTTC